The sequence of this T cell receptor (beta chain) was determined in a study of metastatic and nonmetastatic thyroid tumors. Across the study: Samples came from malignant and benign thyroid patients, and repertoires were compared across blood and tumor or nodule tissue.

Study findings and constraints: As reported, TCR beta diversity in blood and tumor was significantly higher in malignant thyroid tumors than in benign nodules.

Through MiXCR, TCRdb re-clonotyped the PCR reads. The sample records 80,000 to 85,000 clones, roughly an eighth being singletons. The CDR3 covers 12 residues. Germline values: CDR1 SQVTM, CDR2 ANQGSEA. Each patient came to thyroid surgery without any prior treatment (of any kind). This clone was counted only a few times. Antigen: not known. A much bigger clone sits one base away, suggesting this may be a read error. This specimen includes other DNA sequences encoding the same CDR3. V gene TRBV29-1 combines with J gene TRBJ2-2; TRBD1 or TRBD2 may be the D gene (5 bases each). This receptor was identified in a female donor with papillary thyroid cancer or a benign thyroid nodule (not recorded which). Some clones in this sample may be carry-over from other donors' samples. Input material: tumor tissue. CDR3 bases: TGCAGTGTTGATGGGGGAAGCGGGGAGCTGTTTTTT. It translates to CSVDGGSGELFF.